The subject of this entry is one TCR beta chain. The repertoire was sequenced with immunoSEQ multiplex PCR; TCRdb's copy has only in-frame clones and lacks some. The sample lists over 200,000 clones, about nine tenths seen once, with roughly 2.7% in the top ten. This specimen comes from a study of blood T cell repertoires in COVID-19. The V end was cut by 4 bases, the J end by 0 bases, with 11 bases between. The CDR3 is 15 residues long. Per the germline V gene, CDR1 is LGHDT and CDR2 is YNNKEL (reference sequence). This receptor was taken from a man under 40 with COVID-19, enrolled during active disease. The sample consisted of peripheral blood. This chain uses TRBV3-1 (or the pseudogene TRBV3-2) with TRBJ2-3; TRBD2 might be the D (6 bases). The CDR3 region is CASSRRGVSTDTQYF. The CDR3 DNA reads as TGTGCCAGCAGCCGGCGGGGCGTTAGCACAGATACGCAGTATTTT.